The 10 T cell receptor beta chains below all came from one sample that was sequenced in a study of T cell changes during pregnancy in multiple sclerosis (dated by TCRdb to about 2019). The library came from the immunoSEQ multiplex PCR assay. TCRdb provides this immuneACCESS table in a form limited to in-frame rearrangements. Some clones are lacking; in checked studies, under half of them reflect an unresolved V gene, and why the rest are absent is not known. This sample is represented by under 110,000 clones; 85% to 95% of them were singletons. The ten largest account for less than 2% of the sample. The specimen comprised peripheral blood, sampled after pregnancy. The receptors were sampled from a female donor with multiple sclerosis, enrolled in a pregnancy study.

This chain connects TRBV5-4 to TRBJ2-1, with TRBD2 matching 15 bases. The CDR3 length is 15 residues. Losses at the gene ends were 4 bases for V and 7 bases for J; bases not matched to a gene: 3. Germline CDR1 reads SGHNT; CDR2 reads YYREEE (reference sequence). The CDR3: CASSRTSGRDNEQFF. The CDR3 DNA reads TGTGCCAGCAGCCGGACTAGCGGGAGGGATAATGAGCAGTTCTTC. The full variable domain, rest sourced from reference TRBV5-4 and TRBJ2-1, is ETGVTQSPTHLIKTRGQQVTLRCSSQSGHNTVSWYQQALGQGPQFIFQYYREEENGRGNFPPRFSGLQFPNYSSELNVNALELDDSALYLCASSRTSGRDNEQFFGPGTRLTVL.

CDR3 DNA: TGCGCCAGCAGCTTGAACAGGCCTGATGAAAAACTGTTTTTT. This encodes CASSLNRPDEKLFF. This chain connects TRBV5-1 to TRBJ1-4; D possibly corresponds to TRBD1 (5 bases). V lost 1 base to trimming and J lost 6 bases, with 10 bases between them. Germline CDR1 is SGHRS and CDR2 is YFSETQ. The CDR3 sequence is 14 residues long.

This clone was detected once. The chain uses TRBV6-4 and TRBJ2-1, with 12 positions matching TRBD2. V was clipped by 4 bases and J by 7 bases; unmatched bases: 2. The germline CDR1 and CDR2 sequences are MRHNA and SNTAGT. The CDR3 contains 14 residues. The CDR3 nucleotides read TGTGCCAGCAGTGTTCTAGCGGGAGGGAATGAGCAGTTCTTC. Encoded protein: CASSVLAGGNEQFF.

The chain recombines TRBV16 with TRBJ1-1; D unclear. V gave up 6 bases and J gave up 0 bases, with 20 bases separating them. This CDR3 spans 17 amino acids. Germline values: CDR1 KGHSY, CDR2 FQNENV. The CDR3 sequence: CASSRRRVKGMNTEAFF. CDR3 in DNA: TGTGCCAGCAGTCGTAGGAGGGTCAAAGGGATGAACACTGAAGCTTTCTTT. Supplemented by reference TRBV16 and TRBJ1-1, the full variable domain reads GEEVAQTPKHLVRGEGQKAKLYCAPIKGHSYVFWYQQVLKNEFKFLISFQNENVFDETGMPKERFSAKCLPNSPCSLEIQATKLEDSAVYFCASSRRRVKGMNTEAFFGQGTRLTVV.

DNA for the CDR3: TGCGCCTCAACCCAGGGCCAGGACACAGATACGCAGTATTTT. It translates to CASTQGQDTDTQYF. This rearrangement joins TRBV5-1 to TRBJ2-3; D may be TRBD1 (5 bases). Germline V gene data show CDR1 as SGHRS and CDR2 as YFSETQ. The CDR3 covers 14 residues. Trimming took off 10 bases at V and 2 bases at J, with 17 bases between the two ends.

The gene calls are TRBV19 and TRBJ1-1; 9 bases align to TRBD1. Germline V lookup: CDR1 LNHDA, CDR2 SQIVND (reference sequence). The CDR3 has 13 amino acids. Trimming removed 6 bases from V and 5 bases from J; junction bases left unmatched: 4. In DNA, the CDR3 is TGTGCCAGTAGCGACAGGGGGTGGACTGAAGCTTTCTTT. Translated: CASSDRGWTEAFF. Drawing the rest from reference TRBV19 and TRBJ1-1, the complete variable domain is DGGITQSPKYLFRKEGQNVTLSCEQNLNHDAMYWYRQDPGQGLRLIYYSQIVNDFQKGDIAEGYSVSREKKESFPLTVTSAQKNPTAFYLCASSDRGWTEAFFGQGTRLTVV.

The rearrangement joins TRBV18 to TRBJ2-1; D call uncertain. This CDR3 is 14 amino acids long. CDR1 KGHSH and CDR2 LQKENI come from the germline V gene. The ends were cut back, 4 bases at V and 6 bases at J, with 13 bases in the middle. The CDR3 coding sequence is TGTGCCAGCTCACAGGTTGAGGTGGTCAATGAGCAGTTCTTC. As protein: CASSQVEVVNEQFF.

The chain uses TRBV25-1 and TRBJ2-7, with 11 bases that match TRBD2. The CDR3 extends over 17 amino acids. Germline V lookup: CDR1 MGHDK, CDR2 SYGVNS. With 0 bases clipped from V and 4 bases from J, the junction kept 8 bases outside the gene matches. CDR3 sequence (DNA): TGTGCCAGCAGTGAATATCAGCCGACTAGCGGGAAATACGAGCAGTACTTC. Residues: CASSEYQPTSGKYEQYF.

The genes are TRBV28 and TRBJ2-3; TRBD1 agrees at 8 bases. Germline V CDR1 and CDR2: MDHEN, SYDVKM. The length of the CDR3 is 13 residues. Losses at the gene ends were 8 bases for V and 6 bases for J; bases not matched to a gene: 7. CDR3 loop: CASADRGPDTQYF. Written as DNA, the CDR3 is TGTGCCAGCGCCGACAGGGGACCGGATACGCAGTATTTT.

This chain joins TRBV27 and TRBJ2-1; 9 nucleotides match TRBD2. With 4 bases clipped from V and 0 bases from J, the junction kept 7 bases outside the gene matches. CDR3 size: 17 residues. Germline CDR1 and CDR2: MNHEY and SMNVEV (reference sequence). The CDR3 loop reads CASSSGGGGSSYNEQFF. The CDR3, as DNA: TGTGCCAGCAGTTCGGGCGGGGGGGGGAGCTCCTACAATGAGCAGTTCTTC.